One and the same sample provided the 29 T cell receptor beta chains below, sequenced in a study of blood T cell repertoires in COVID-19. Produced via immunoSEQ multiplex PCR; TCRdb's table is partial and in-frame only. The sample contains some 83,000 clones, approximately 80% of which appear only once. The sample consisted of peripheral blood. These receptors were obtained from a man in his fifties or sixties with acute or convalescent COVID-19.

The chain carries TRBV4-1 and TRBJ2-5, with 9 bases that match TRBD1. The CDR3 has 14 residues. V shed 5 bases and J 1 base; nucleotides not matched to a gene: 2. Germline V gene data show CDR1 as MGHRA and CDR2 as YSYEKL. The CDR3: CASSLGQGQETQYF. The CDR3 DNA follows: TGCGCCAGCAGCTTGGGACAGGGCCAAGAGACCCAGTACTTC.

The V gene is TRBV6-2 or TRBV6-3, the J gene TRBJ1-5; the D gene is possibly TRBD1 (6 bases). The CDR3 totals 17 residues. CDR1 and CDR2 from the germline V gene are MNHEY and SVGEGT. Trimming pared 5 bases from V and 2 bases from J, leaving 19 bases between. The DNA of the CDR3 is TGTGCCAGCAGTCCCCGGACAGTCCTCATAGGCAATCAGCCCCAGCATTTT. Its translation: CASSPRTVLIGNQPQHF.

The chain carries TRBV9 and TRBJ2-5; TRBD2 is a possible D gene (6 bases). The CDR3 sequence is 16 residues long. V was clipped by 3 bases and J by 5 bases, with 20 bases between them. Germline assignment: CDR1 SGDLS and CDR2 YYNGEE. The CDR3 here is CASSATSGVPGETQYF. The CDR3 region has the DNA TGTGCCAGCAGCGCTACGTCGGGGGTTCCGGGGGAGACCCAGTACTTC.

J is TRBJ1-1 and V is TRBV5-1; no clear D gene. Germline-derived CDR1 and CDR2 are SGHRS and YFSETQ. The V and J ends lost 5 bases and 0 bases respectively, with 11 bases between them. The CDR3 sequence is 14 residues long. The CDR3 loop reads CASSRGSVNTEAFF. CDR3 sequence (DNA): TGCGCCAGCAGTCGCGGTTCCGTGAACACTGAAGCTTTCTTT.

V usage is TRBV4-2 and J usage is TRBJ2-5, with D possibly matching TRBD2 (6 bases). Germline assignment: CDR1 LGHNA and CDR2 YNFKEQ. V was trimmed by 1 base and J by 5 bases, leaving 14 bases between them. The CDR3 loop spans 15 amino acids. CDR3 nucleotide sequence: TGTGCCAGCAGCCAAGGTGACGCGGGAAGGGAGACCCAGTACTTC. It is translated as CASSQGDAGRETQYF.

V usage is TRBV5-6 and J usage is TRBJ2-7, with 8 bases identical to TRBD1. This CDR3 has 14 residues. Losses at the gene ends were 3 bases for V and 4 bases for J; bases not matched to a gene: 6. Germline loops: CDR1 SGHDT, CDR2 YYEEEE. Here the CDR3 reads CASSSGTGFYEQYF. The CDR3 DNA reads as TGTGCCAGCAGCTCCGGGACAGGATTTTACGAGCAGTACTTC. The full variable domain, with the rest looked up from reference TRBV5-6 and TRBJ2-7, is DAGVTQSPTHLIKTRGQQVTLRCSPKSGHDTVSWYQQALGQGPQFIFQYYEEEERQRGNFPDRFSGHQFPNYSSELNVNALLLGDSALYLCASSSGTGFYEQYFGPGTRLTVT.

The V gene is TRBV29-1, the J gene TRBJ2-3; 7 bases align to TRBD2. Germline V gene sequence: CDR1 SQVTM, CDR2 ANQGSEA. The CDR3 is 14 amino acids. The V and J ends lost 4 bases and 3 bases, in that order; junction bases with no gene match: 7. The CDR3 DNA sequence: TGCAGCGTTGGTTTAGGCGGGAGTACAGATACGCAGTATTTT. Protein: CSVGLGGSTDTQYF.

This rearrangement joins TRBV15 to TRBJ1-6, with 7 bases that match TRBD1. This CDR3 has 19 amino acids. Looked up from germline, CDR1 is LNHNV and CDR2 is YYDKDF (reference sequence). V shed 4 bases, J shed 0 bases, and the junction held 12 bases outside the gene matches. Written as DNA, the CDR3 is TGTGCCACCAGCACTTGGAGGCAGGGGGGCAGCTCCTATAATTCACCCCTCCACTTT. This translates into CATSTWRQGGSSYNSPLHF.

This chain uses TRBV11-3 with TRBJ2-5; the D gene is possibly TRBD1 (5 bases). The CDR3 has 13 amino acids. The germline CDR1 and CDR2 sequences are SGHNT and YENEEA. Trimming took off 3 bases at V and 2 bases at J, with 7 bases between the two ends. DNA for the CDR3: TGTGCCAGCAGCTTGGACACTCAAGAGACCCAGTACTTC. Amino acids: CASSLDTQETQYF.

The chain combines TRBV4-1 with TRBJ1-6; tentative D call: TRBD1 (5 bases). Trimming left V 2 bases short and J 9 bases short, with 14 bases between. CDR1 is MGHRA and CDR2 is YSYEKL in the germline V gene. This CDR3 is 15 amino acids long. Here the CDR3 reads CASSQIGVQGSPLHF. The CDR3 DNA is TGCGCCAGCAGCCAAATTGGGGTGCAGGGTTCACCCCTCCACTTT.

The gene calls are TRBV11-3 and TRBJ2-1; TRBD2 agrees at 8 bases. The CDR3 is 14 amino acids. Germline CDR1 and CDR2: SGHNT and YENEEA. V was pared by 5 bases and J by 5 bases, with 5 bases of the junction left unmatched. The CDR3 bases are TGTGCCAGCAGCCGGGGGGGCGCAAACAATGAGCAGTTCTTC. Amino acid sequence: CASSRGGANNEQFF.

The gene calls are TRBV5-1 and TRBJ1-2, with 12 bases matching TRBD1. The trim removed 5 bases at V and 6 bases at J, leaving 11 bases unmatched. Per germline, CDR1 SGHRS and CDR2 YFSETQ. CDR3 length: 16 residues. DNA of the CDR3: TGCGCCAGCAGATCAAAAGTAGGGACAGGGGGCGATGGCTACACCTTC. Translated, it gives CASRSKVGTGGDGYTF.

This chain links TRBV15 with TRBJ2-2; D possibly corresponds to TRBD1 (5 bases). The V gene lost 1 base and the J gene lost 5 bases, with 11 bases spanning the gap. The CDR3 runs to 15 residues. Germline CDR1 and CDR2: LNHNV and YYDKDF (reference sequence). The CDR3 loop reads CATSRGGTRTGELFF. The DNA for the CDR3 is TGTGCCACCAGCAGAGGGGGCACCAGAACCGGGGAGCTGTTTTTT.

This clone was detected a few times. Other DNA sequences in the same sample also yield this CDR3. The CDR3 coding sequence is TGCGCCAGCAGCCAAGAAGAGCGGGGCCTCACAGATACGCAGTATTTT. Encoded protein: CASSQEERGLTDTQYF. The chain combines TRBV4-3 with TRBJ2-3; 7 bases agree with TRBD2. CDR1 and CDR2 from the germline V gene are LGHNA and YSLEER. This CDR3 contains 16 residues. After removal of 0 bases from V and 2 bases from J, the junction contained 5 bases not matched to a gene.

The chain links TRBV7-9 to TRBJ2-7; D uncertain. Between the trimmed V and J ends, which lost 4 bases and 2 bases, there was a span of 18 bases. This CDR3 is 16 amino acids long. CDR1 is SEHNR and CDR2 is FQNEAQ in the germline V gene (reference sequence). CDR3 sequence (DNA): TGTGCCAGCAGCTCTGGAGCCCACCTCCGCCCCTACGAGCAGTACTTC. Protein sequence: CASSSGAHLRPYEQYF.

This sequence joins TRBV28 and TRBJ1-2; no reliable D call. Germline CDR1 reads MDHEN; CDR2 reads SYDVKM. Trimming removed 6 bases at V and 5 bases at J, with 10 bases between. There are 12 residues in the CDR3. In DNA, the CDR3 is TGTGCCAGCAGGCCCCACTCTTATGGCTACACCTTC. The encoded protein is CASRPHSYGYTF.

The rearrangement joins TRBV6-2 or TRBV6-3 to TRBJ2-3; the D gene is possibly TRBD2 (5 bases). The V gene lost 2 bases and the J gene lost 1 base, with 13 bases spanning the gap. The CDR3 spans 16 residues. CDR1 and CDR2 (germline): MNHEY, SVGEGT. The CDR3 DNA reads TGTGCCAGCAGTTACCTTAGCGCCGGGGGCACAGATACGCAGTATTTT. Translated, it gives CASSYLSAGGTDTQYF.

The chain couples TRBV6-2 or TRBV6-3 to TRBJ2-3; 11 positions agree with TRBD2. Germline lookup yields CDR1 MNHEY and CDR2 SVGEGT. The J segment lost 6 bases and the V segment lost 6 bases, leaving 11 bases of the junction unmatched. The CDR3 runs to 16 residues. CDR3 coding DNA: TGTGCCAGCAGCACTCGACTAGCGGGGTCGTCGGATACGCAGTATTTT. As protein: CASSTRLAGSSDTQYF.

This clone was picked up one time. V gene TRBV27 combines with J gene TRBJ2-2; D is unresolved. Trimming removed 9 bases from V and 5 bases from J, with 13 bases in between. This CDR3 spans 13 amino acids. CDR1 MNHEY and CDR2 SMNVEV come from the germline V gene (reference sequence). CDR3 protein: CASGRGRTGELFF. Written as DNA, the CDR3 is TGTGCCAGTGGCCGAGGTAGAACCGGGGAGCTGTTTTTT.

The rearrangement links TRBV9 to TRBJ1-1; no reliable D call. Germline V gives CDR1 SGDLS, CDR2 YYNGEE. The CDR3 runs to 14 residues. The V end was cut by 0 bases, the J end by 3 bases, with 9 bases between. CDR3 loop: CASSVAPSDTEAFF. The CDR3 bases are TGTGCCAGCAGCGTAGCCCCCTCGGACACTGAAGCTTTCTTT.

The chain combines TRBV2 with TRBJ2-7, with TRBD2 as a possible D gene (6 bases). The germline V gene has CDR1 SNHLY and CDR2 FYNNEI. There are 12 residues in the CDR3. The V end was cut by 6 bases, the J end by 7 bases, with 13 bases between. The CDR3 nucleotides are TGTGCCAGCAGAATCGGGACTGGGGAGCAGTACTTC. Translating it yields CASRIGTGEQYF.

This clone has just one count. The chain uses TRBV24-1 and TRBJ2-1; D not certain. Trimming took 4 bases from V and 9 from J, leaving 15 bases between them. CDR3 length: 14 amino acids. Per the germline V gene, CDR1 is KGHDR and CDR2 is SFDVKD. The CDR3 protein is CATSDPIPTSEQFF. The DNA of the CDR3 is TGTGCCACCAGTGACCCAATCCCTACTTCTGAGCAGTTCTTC.

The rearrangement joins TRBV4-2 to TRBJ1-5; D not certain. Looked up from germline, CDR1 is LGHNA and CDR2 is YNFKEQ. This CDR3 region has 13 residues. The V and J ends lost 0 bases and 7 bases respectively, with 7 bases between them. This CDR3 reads CASSQDPSQPQHF. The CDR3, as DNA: TGTGCCAGCAGCCAAGATCCGAGCCAGCCCCAGCATTTT.

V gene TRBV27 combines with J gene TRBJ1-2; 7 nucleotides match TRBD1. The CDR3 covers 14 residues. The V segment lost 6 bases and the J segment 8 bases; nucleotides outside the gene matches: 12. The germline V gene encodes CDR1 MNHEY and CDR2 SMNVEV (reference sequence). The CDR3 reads CASRRMTGLWGYTF. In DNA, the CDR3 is TGTGCCAGCAGACGGATGACAGGGCTGTGGGGCTACACCTTC.

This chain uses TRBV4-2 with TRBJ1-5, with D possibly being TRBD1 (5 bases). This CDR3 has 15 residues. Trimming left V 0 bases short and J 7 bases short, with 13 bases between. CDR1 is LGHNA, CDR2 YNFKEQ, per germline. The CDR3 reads CASSQERSGNQPQHF. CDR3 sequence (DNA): TGTGCCAGCAGCCAAGAGAGGTCAGGGAACCAGCCCCAGCATTTT.

The CDR3 region has the DNA TGTGCCAGCAGTTCGCGGACAGGGTATGGCTACACCTTC. Encoded protein: CASSSRTGYGYTF. The V call is TRBV27, the J call TRBJ1-2, with TRBD1 identical over 8 bases. Per germline, CDR1 MNHEY and CDR2 SMNVEV (reference sequence). Trimming at V came to 4 bases and at J to 5 bases, leaving 3 bases not matched to a gene. The CDR3 has 13 residues.

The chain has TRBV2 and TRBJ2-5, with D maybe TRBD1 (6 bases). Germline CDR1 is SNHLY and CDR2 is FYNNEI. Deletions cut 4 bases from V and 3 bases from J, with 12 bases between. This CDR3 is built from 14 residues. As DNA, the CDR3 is TGTGCCAGCAGTGGGGGGCCTTACGAAGAGACCCAGTACTTC. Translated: CASSGGPYEETQYF.

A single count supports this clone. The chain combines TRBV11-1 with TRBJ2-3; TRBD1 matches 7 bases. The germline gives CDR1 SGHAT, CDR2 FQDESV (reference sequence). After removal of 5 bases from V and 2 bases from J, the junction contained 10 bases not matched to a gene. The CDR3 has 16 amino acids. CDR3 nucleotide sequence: TGTGCCAGCAGCGCTCGGACAGGAATGTACACAGATACGCAGTATTTT. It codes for CASSARTGMYTDTQYF. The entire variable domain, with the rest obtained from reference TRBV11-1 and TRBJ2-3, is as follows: EAEVAQSPRYKITEKSQAVAFWCDPISGHATLYWYRQILGQGPELLVQFQDESVVDDSQLPKDRFSAERLKGVDSTLKIQPAELGDSAMYLCASSARTGMYTDTQYFGPGTRLTVL.

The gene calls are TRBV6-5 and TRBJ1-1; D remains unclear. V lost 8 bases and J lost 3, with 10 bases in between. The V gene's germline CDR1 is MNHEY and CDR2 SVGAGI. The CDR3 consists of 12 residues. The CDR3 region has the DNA TGTGCCAGCCTCAGCGGTGACACTGAAGCTTTCTTT. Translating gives CASLSGDTEAFF.